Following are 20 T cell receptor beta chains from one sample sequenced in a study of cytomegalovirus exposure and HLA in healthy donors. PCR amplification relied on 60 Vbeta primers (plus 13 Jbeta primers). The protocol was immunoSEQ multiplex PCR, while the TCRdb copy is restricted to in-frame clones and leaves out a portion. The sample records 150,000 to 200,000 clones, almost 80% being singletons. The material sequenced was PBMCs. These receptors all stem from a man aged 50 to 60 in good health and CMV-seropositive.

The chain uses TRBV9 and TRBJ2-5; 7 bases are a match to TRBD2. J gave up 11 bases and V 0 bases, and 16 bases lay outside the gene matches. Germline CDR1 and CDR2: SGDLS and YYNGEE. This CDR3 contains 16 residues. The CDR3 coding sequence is TGTGCCAGCAGCGTAGGCGGGGAGGGGTCTGCCTGGGAGCAGTACTTC. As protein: CASSVGGEGSAWEQYF.

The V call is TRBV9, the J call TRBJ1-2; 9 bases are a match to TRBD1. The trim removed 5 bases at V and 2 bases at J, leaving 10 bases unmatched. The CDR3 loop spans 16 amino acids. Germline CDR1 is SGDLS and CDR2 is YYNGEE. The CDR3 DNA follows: TGTGCCAGCAGGACCGGGACAGGGTTCACGAACTATGGCTACACCTTC. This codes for CASRTGTGFTNYGYTF.

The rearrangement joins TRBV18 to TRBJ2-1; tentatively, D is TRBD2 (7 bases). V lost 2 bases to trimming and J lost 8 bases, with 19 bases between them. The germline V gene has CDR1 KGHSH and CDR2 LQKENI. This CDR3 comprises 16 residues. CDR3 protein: CASSPGGAIFDYEQFF. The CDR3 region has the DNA TGTGCCAGCTCACCAGGGGGGGCGATCTTTGATTATGAGCAGTTCTTC. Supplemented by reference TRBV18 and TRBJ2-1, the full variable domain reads NAGVMQNPRHLVRRRGQEARLRCSPMKGHSHVYWYRQLPEEGLKFMVYLQKENIIDESGMPKERFSAEFPKEGPSILRIQQVVRGDSAAYFCASSPGGAIFDYEQFFGPGTRLTVL.

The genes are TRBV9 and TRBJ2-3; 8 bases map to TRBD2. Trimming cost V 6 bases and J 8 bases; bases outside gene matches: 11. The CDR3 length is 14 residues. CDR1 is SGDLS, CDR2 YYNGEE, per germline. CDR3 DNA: TGTGCCAGCACCCCCGGGAGGGGATGGGGTACGCAGTATTTT. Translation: CASTPGRGWGTQYF.

CDR3: CASSLSGVINEQFF. CDR3 coding DNA: TGCGCCAGCAGCTTGTCGGGGGTCATCAATGAGCAGTTCTTC. The V and J genes are TRBV5-1 and TRBJ2-1; D might be TRBD2 (6 bases). V was pared by 1 base and J by 6 bases, with 11 bases between. Germline V gene data show CDR1 as SGHRS and CDR2 as YFSETQ. The length of the CDR3 is 14 residues.

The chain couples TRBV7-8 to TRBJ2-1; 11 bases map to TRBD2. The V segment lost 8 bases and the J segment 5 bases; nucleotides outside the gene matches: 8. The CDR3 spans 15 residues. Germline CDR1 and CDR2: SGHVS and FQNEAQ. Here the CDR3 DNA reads TGTGCCAGCTCAGGTAGCGGGGGGGCGAACAATGAGCAGTTCTTC. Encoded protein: CASSGSGGANNEQFF. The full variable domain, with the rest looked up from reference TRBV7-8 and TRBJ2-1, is GAGVSQSPRYKVAKRGQDVALRCDPISGHVSLFWYQQALGQGPEFLTYFQNEAQLDKSGLPSDRFFAERPEGSVSTLKIQRTQQEDSAVYLCASSGSGGANNEQFFGPGTRLTVL.

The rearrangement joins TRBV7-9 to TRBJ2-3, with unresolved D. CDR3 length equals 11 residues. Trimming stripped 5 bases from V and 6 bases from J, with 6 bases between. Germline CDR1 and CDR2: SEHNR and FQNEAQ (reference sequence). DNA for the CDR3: TGTGCCAGCAGCCCTCGGGATACGCAGTATTTT. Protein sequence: CASSPRDTQYF.

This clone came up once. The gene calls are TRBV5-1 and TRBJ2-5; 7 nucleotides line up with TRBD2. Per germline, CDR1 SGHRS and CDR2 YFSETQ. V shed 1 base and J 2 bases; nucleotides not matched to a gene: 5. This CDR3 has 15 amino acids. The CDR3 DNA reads TGCGCCAGCAGCTTGATTGCTAGCGGTCAAGAGACCCAGTACTTC. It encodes CASSLIASGQETQYF.

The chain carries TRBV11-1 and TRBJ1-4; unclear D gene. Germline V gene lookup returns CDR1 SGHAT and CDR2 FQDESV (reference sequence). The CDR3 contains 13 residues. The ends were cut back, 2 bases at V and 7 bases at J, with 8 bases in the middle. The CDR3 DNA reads TGTGCCAGCAGCTTAAACTCTGGTGAAAAACTGTTTTTT. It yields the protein CASSLNSGEKLFF.

This CDR3 reads CASMEGYGNQPQHF. In DNA form, the CDR3 reads TGTGCCAGCATGGAGGGCTATGGCAATCAGCCCCAGCATTTT. The chain couples TRBV6-1 to TRBJ1-5; D not resolved. In germline, CDR1 is MNHNS, CDR2 SASEGT. Trimming took off 7 bases at V and 2 bases at J, with 12 bases between the two ends. The CDR3 extends over 14 amino acids.

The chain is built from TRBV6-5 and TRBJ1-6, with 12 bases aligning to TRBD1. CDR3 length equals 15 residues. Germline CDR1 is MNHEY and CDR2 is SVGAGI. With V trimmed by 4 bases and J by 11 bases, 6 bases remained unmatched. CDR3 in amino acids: CASSSGQGAQTPLHF. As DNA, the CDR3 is TGTGCCAGCAGTTCGGGACAGGGGGCGCAAACACCCCTCCACTTT.

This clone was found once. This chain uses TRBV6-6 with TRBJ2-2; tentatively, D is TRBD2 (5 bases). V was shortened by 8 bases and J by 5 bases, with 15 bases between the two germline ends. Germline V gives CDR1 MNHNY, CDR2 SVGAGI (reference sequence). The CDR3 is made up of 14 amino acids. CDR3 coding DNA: TGTGCCAGCCAACGAGGGCCGGGGACCGGGGAGCTGTTTTTT. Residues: CASQRGPGTGELFF.

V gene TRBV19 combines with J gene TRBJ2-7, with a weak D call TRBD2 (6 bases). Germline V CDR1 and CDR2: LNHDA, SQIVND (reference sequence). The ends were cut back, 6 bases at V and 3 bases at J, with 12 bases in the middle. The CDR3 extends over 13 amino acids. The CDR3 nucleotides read TGTGCCAGTAGCGCGGGGCCGTACTACGAGCAGTACTTC. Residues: CASSAGPYYEQYF.

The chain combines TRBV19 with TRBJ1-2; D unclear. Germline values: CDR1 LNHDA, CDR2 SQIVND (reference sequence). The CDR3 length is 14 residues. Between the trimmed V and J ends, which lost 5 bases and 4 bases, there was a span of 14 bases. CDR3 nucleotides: TGTGCCAGTAGTCGTCCGGGTTTAATCTATGGCTACACCTTC. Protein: CASSRPGLIYGYTF.

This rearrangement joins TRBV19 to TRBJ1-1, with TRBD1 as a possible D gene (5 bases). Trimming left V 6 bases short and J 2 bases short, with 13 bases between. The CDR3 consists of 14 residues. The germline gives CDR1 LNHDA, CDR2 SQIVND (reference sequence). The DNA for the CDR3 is TGTGCCAGTAGATTGGACATTTTTAACACTGAAGCTTTCTTT. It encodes CASRLDIFNTEAFF.

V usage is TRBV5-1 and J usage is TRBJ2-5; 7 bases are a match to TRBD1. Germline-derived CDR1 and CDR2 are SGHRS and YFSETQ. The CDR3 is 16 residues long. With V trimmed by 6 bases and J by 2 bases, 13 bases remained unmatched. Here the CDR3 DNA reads TGCGCCAGCACCACTGGGTCCAGGGGGAGACAAGAGACCCAGTACTTC. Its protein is CASTTGSRGRQETQYF. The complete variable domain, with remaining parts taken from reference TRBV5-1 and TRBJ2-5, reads KAGVTQTPRYLIKTRGQQVTLSCSPISGHRSVSWYQQTPGQGLQFLFEYFSETQRNKGNFPGRFSGRQFSNSRSEMNVSTLELGDSALYLCASTTGSRGRQETQYFGPGTRLLVL.

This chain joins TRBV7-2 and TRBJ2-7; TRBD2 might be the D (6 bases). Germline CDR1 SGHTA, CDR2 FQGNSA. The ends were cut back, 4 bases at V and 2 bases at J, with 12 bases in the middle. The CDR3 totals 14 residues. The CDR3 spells CASSSRDSPYEQYF. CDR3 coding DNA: TGTGCCAGCAGCTCCCGGGACTCCCCCTACGAGCAGTACTTC.

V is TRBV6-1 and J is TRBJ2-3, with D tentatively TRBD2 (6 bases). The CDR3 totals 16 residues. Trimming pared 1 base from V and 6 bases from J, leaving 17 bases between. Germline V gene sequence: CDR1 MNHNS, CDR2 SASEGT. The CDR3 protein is CASSEVWRGPYDTQYF. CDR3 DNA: TGTGCCAGCAGTGAAGTATGGCGGGGACCGTATGATACGCAGTATTTT.

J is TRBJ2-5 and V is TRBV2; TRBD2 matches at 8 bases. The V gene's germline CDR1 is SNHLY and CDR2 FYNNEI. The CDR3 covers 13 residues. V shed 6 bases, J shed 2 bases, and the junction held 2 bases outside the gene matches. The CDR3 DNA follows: TGTGCCAGCAGGGGCGGGGGGCAAGAGACCCAGTACTTC. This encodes CASRGGGQETQYF.

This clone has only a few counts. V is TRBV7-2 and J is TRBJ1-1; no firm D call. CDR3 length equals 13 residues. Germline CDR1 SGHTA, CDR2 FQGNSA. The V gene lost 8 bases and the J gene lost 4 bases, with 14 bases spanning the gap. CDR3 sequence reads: CASLFKRGTEAFF. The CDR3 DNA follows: TGTGCCAGCTTGTTCAAAAGAGGCACTGAAGCTTTCTTT.